The TCR beta chain under discussion was sequenced for a study of CD8 T cells in ankylosing spondylitis (dated by TCRdb to 2016 to 2017). For context, the study as a whole: T cell receptor beta repertoires were profiled in healthy donors and ankylosing spondylitis patients so that disease-linked TCR variants could be found. In total, the full study cohort was made up of some 100 healthy donors and 25 ankylosing spondylitis patients. Peripheral blood was sampled, and synovial fluid was additionally collected from ankylosing spondylitis patients. What the work shows at the level of the full study, not this receptor alone: The disease-linked clones had a CD8+ phenotype and were found at relatively low frequencies in peripheral blood. The disease-linked clones were reported to be significantly enriched in matched synovial fluid samples from ankylosing spondylitis patients. Some motif variants had previously been reported in the synovial fluid and blood of reactive arthritis patients, which suggests shared mechanisms of disease initiation. Blood from ankylosing spondylitis patients appeared to be characterized by a TCR beta motif composed of under ten highly homologous amino acid variants.

The sequencer listed for this sample is Illumina HiSeq 2500. Quantitative 5'-RACE with molecular barcodes was used to prepare TCR beta libraries. Regarding the original processing steps: A new computational method, built on a probabilistic model of VDJ rearrangement, was used to identify disease-linked TCR variants. TCRdb redid the processing of the public reads, applying fastp at Q25 and MiXCR, and retained in-frame beta chains. Every distinct CDR3 protein forms one entry, paired with its most common genes and DNA. It is TCRdb's table, rather than the study itself, that gives the V and J calls and clone size. The sample table holds about 450,000 distinct CDR3 sequences, of which about 24% were seen once. Of the sample, approximately 1% is held by the ten largest clones. V is cut back by 6 bases and J by 5 bases, with 17 bases in the junction unmatched. In the germline V gene (reference sequence), CDR1 corresponds to DFQATT and CDR2 to SNEGSKA. Its CDR3 holds 17 amino acids, cysteine through phenylalanine. Kept here is only the CDR3 DNA, which spans 51 bases and is read in frame from base 1.

In the case of this clonotype: Its antigen remains undetermined. Base qualities are not recorded, but no much larger clone differs from it by a single base.

The source material was blood, either unsorted or a sorted T cell fraction (not recorded which). The chain is assembled from TRBV20-1 and TRBJ2-1; the central 9 bases match TRBD2. The clonotype originates from a male donor with ankylosing spondylitis. Here the CDR3 is given as CSAGGLAGLPPHNEQFF. The nucleotides are TGCAGTGCCGGGGGGCTAGCGGGGTTGCCACCACACAATGAGCAGTTCTTC.